This T cell receptor beta chain was retrieved from a study of cytomegalovirus exposure and HLA in healthy donors (dated by TCRdb to the late 2010s). With respect to the entire study: An earlier analysis of several hundred of the donors reported roughly 300 Gb of sequence data and around 100 million unique TCR beta sequences obtained from 180 million or so T cells. All discovery cohort repertoires had been generated using a single sequencing platform. The later analysis used no new phenotypic data to find candidate immune exposures, relying instead on TCR beta sequences and their occurrence across donors. Among about 410 genotyped donors of the cohort, an average of roughly 230,000 unique TCR beta nucleotide sequences was sequenced per donor, of which approximately 19% were non-productive. The aim of the study was to test whether cataloging public T cell receptors could identify signatures of past pathogen exposure. Genome-wide SNP genotypes for about three fifths of the 666 donors were used in a later genetic analysis, which treated that subset as a discovery cohort. Class I and class II HLA loci were covered by the typing at four-digit resolution. The study used immunosequencing to profile the T cell repertoires of more than 650 subjects and linked those repertoires to cytomegalovirus serostatus. A later analysis re-analyzed previously published TCR beta repertoires from approximately 670 donors and added high-resolution HLA genotyping to study TCR occurrence patterns. The genetic ancestry cluster associated with self-reported Caucasian donors included around four fifths of the roughly 360 genotyped donors. Alongside the repertoire data, information on donor age, sex, ethnicity and CMV serostatus was compiled. In an earlier analysis of roughly 540 of the donors, high-throughput TCR beta sequencing was used to judge whether each TCR beta V gene segment behaved as functional or pseudogenic. High-throughput TCR immunosequencing, statistical association of individual TCRs with disease status, and machine learning were combined to predict cytomegalovirus infection status. Besides the first cohort of roughly 700 subjects, a separate validation cohort made up of 120 different subjects was used. Roughly five DR-DQ haplotypes were treated as single units for association and clustering because of strong linkage in the cohort. The number of typed donors differed by locus: roughly 629-640 for A, B, C, DRB1 and DQB1; roughly 510 for DQA1; 606 for DPA1; and around 450 for DPB1. Approximately 300 gigabases of sequencing data and roughly 81 million unique TCR sequences made up an early release that covered fewer than 650 HLA-typed donors. Study-wide findings and limitations: The authors suggested that the approach could potentially be generalized to other disease states and immunological phenotypes. In both the original and validation cohorts, the classifier was reported to diagnose cytomegalovirus status with high specificity and sensitivity. According to a later analysis, parvovirus B19, influenza, CMV and Epstein-Barr virus appeared linked to several top co-occurrence clusters. Most CMV-associated TCR beta chains appeared to be HLA-restricted in a later analysis, and the HLA associations seemed to be driven largely by CMV exposure. A further reported finding was that TCR beta sequences accurately predicted the HLA-A and HLA-B alleles for most subjects in the first cohort. A later genetic analysis reported fewer N-insertions in productive TCRs among donors in an Asian-associated ancestry cluster than the roughly 700-donor mean. A few of the identified cytomegalovirus-associated TCR beta chains were confirmed in vitro to be specific for cytomegalovirus antigens. The study gave a list of about 150 TCR beta chains associated with cytomegalovirus. Compared with equally common non-associated chains, HLA-associated TCR beta chains in a later analysis were more clonally expanded and had lower generation probabilities. In a later analysis, TCR association rates were found to vary across HLA loci, with the most associated TCRs seen for DRB1 alleles and the fewest for HLA-C alleles. Sequencing depth was assumed to be roughly uniform across donors in the presence/absence analyses, though that assumption may not hold. At a false discovery rate of 0.05, a later analysis linked under 20,000 TCR beta sequences to specific HLA alleles. In a later genetic analysis, a missense DCLRE1C variant was associated with V-gene and J-gene trimming of TCR beta chains, and the association was replicated in an independent cohort. When HLA alleles, especially DR and DQ, strongly co-occurred, TCR associations were difficult to assign to individual alleles. Most TCR sequences were seen in very few donors, while some public TCRs were found in many individuals. A group of highly shared sequence variants was considered likely to be a technical artifact of the sequencing pipeline. In this cohort, only TCR beta chains were sequenced, and detectable features were limited by the absence of alpha or paired-chain data. Broadly in line with IMGT annotations, most TCR beta V segments showed up in productive rearrangements about 87% or about 30% of the time in an earlier analysis of 587 of the donors. Linkage disequilibrium might explain the correlated functional status among segregating V segments, but an unknown experimental factor could not be excluded. Because HLA typing was missing for some donors at each locus, association tests included only the typed subset. Immune exposure information for the cohort was limited to CMV serostatus. Because the 87-base-pair reads could not distinguish some IMGT-functional V segments, including TRBV6-2 and TRBV6-3, those segments were excluded. Because counts were too low, roughly 16 rarely observed V segments, including chromosome 9 orphons, were excluded from the earlier analysis of about 500 of the donors.

The library was obtained by the immunoSEQ multiplex PCR assay. A mixture of 60 forward primers for TCR Vbeta segments and 13 reverse primers for TCR Jbeta segments was used in the multiplex PCR. A multiplex PCR assay on genomic DNA amplified the CDR3 region of rearranged TCR beta genes. Amplified TCR beta libraries were sequenced as 87-base-pair reads on the Illumina HiSeq System. In the authors' own workflow: Across the 600 to 700 repertoires, a later analysis counted 60 million to 90 million unique TCR beta chains, 9.5 million to 13 million of which were shared by at least two donors. To remove PCR and sequencing errors, raw reads were error-corrected and collapsed into unique sequences using a nearest-neighbor algorithm that merged closely related sequences. CDR3 sequences were aligned to IMGT reference sequences to assign V, D and J gene segments. For a sequence to be retained, a match of at least six nucleotides was required to both a V gene segment and a J gene segment. A rearrangement counted as productive if the CDR3 had no stop codons and remained in frame with V and J, and every other rearrangement counted as non-productive. Following IMGT convention, CDR3 was defined as the stretch from the second conserved V-encoded cysteine to the conserved J-encoded phenylalanine. In an earlier analysis of more than 550 of the donors, sequences lacking an unambiguous match to a single V gene segment were excluded. In an earlier analysis of more than 500 of the donors, a V segment was called functional when productive rearrangements were above 56.7%, and segregating when the standard deviation between donors exceeded 5%. A statistical classification framework was built for diagnosing cytomegalovirus status from the catalog of TCR beta chain sequences. A later analysis assigned V and J genes by comparing TCR nucleotide sequences with IMGT/GENE-DB human TR gene sequences. In a later analysis, CDR3 sequences and most-parsimonious VDJ recombination scenarios were assigned using the TCRdist pipeline. In a later analysis, each TCR beta chain was defined by its CDR3 amino acid sequence together with its V-gene family, and reads without a unique V-gene family were excluded. A later analysis removed 600 or so highly shared, low-generation-probability nucleotide sequences to deal with suspected cross-contamination and a sequencing artifact. A later analysis calculated a clonal expansion index for each public chain from normalized within-repertoire ranks of inferred template counts. In a later analysis, generation probabilities were computed using a VDJ recombination model fitted to out-of-frame rearrangements, and the results were checked against IGoR. In a later analysis, TCR-TCR, TCR-HLA and TCR-CMV co-occurrence was scored with hypergeometric tests, and a repertoire-size bias correction was applied to TCR pairs. To estimate false discovery rates, a later analysis permuted the HLA or CMV assignments 20 times. A later analysis grouped co-occurring TCRs with DBSCAN, adding TCRdist sequence similarity when clustering within HLA-allele-positive subsets. Co-occurrence clustering excluded repertoires with fewer than 30,000 or more than 120,000 public chains, plus five with anomalous nucleotide sharing. The clones in this table, taken by TCRdb from immuneACCESS, are in-frame only. Not every clone is retained; where verified, under half of the shortfall comes from an unresolved V gene, and the cause of the rest is unknown. From that table come the V and J calls and clone size; the DNA was used to work out D and trimming. The sample includes some 150,000 clones, with around 76% observed a single time. Just over 2% of the sample rests with the top ten.

The cohort was made up of under 800 healthy bone marrow donors. All cohort members were sampled while nominally healthy, although unrecorded immune exposures were likely present. The donor tested CMV seropositive, placing the donor among the 250 to 350 seropositive members of the cohort. Each donor provided a peripheral blood sample, and peripheral blood mononuclear cells were used for TCR beta sequencing. Genomic DNA was extracted from the blood cell samples with the Qiagen DNeasy Blood Extraction Kit. The germline V gene (reference sequence) specifies GTSNPN as CDR1 and SVGIG as CDR2. Between the V and J ends, shortened by 0 bases and 6 bases respectively, the junction contains 17 bases. The CDR3 goes from the cysteine to the phenylalanine over 15 residues. The entry retains the CDR3 DNA only, 45 bases that are in frame from base 1. A word on this clone: The target of this receptor is not known. Base qualities were left out, and no much larger clone turns up one base away.

This sequence was found in a woman under 40 in good health and CMV-seropositive. Recombination linked TRBV30 to TRBJ1-2, with the D gene not confidently named. Material: PBMCs. The DNA sequence reads TGTGCCTGGAGTGTACGAGGGCAGAAAATCGATGGCTACACCTTC. Its translation reads: CAWSVRGQKIDGYTF.